These T cell receptor beta chains were read from a single sample in a study of naive and memory T cell subsets. Each CDR3 protein gets one entry after TCRdb re-called the 5' RACE reads with MiXCR. The data show approximately 58,000 distinct CDR3 sequences, roughly 7% seen once. The receptors originated from a male donor in good health. The conserved cysteine and the conserved F or W are not part of the CDR3 here. Size values are once, few and many counts, or a class for expanded clones, and some rows have none.

v_gene: TRBV30; abundance: .; j_gene: TRBJ1-1; CDR3aa: AWKLQGDEAF
v_gene: TRBV29-1; abundance: .; j_gene: TRBJ2-4; CDR3aa: SVISGRGLAKNIQY
v_gene: TRBV9; abundance: many; j_gene: TRBJ1-1; CDR3aa: ASSAENTEAF
v_gene: TRBV6-5; abundance: many; j_gene: TRBJ2-1; CDR3aa: ASSQTSGGGPNEQF
v_gene: TRBV11-2; abundance: .; j_gene: TRBJ2-5; CDR3aa: ASSFVQRGAEETQY
v_gene: TRBV18; abundance: .; j_gene: TRBJ2-7; CDR3aa: ASSPAARGGSYEQY
v_gene: TRBV19; abundance: many; j_gene: TRBJ2-1; CDR3aa: ASSIKGALSSSYNEQF
v_gene: TRBV12-3/TRBV12-4; abundance: few; j_gene: TRBJ2-7; CDR3aa: ASSKQGIYEQY
v_gene: TRBV6-2/TRBV6-3; abundance: .; j_gene: TRBJ1-2; CDR3aa: ASSYPGTGGDGYT
v_gene: TRBV24-1; abundance: .; j_gene: TRBJ2-1; CDR3aa: ATSDAGKLGNEQF
v_gene: TRBV29-1; abundance: many; j_gene: TRBJ2-1; CDR3aa: SVSYWSSYNEQF
v_gene: TRBV7-6; abundance: many; j_gene: TRBJ2-1; CDR3aa: ASSSGLAGASSYNEQF
v_gene: TRBV29-1; abundance: many; j_gene: TRBJ2-1; CDR3aa: SAPGQLNNEQF
v_gene: TRBV9; abundance: .; j_gene: TRBJ1-3; CDR3aa: ASSPSGNTIY
v_gene: TRBV5-5; abundance: many; j_gene: TRBJ1-2; CDR3aa: ASSFDRDVGYT
v_gene: TRBV12-3/TRBV12-4; abundance: many; j_gene: TRBJ2-1; CDR3aa: ASSFVRGGSHEQF
v_gene: TRBV2; abundance: many; j_gene: TRBJ1-3; CDR3aa: ASYRVSSGNTIY
v_gene: TRBV7-7; abundance: many; j_gene: TRBJ2-7; CDR3aa: ASTPRRESGNYYEQY
v_gene: TRBV12-3/TRBV12-4; abundance: few; j_gene: TRBJ2-3; CDR3aa: ASRPPGLEKFGTQY
v_gene: TRBV9; abundance: .; j_gene: TRBJ2-7; CDR3aa: ASSRLAGEQY
v_gene: TRBV11-3; abundance: .; j_gene: TRBJ2-1; CDR3aa: ASSLGRTRQGGEQF
v_gene: TRBV7-6; abundance: few; j_gene: TRBJ1-5; CDR3aa: ASSSSGGDQPQH
v_gene: TRBV29-1; abundance: many; j_gene: TRBJ2-1; CDR3aa: SVEGRQGAWNEQF
v_gene: TRBV7-6; abundance: .; j_gene: TRBJ2-3; CDR3aa: ASSPRTSGTGGAQY
v_gene: TRBV19; abundance: .; j_gene: TRBJ2-3; CDR3aa: ASSGGTSGTLTSTDTQY
v_gene: TRBV12-3/TRBV12-4; abundance: many; j_gene: TRBJ2-1; CDR3aa: ASSRDRGGQF
v_gene: TRBV20-1; abundance: many; j_gene: TRBJ2-7; CDR3aa: SARDPTSFNSYEQY
v_gene: TRBV3-1; abundance: many; j_gene: TRBJ2-7; CDR3aa: ASSPGLAGTYEQY
v_gene: TRBV20-1; abundance: few; j_gene: TRBJ2-7; CDR3aa: SASVGRESDEQY
v_gene: TRBV11-2; abundance: few; j_gene: TRBJ2-3; CDR3aa: ASSAWGAGDSDTQY
v_gene: TRBV14; abundance: many; j_gene: TRBJ2-7; CDR3aa: ASSQGTGAGEQY
v_gene: TRBV3-1; abundance: few; j_gene: TRBJ2-3; CDR3aa: ASSPTGADTQY